The sequence of this T cell receptor beta chain was determined in a study of T cell responses to AZD1222 COVID-19 vaccine. Study findings and constraints: At baseline, just a handful of AZD1222 recipients tested seropositive. Repertoire sampling was restricted to post-peak T cell response timepoints. With dominance at 160-218 and 743-854, vaccine-associated CD4 TCRs spanned spike.

Using immunoSEQ multiplex PCR, the repertoire was profiled, and TCRdb retains in-frame clones only, with some absent. Of 100,000 to 150,000 clones detected, roughly 92% appear once; the ten largest clones hold over 1.5%. V was shortened by 4 bases and J by 4 bases, with 10 bases between the two germline ends. The CDR3 contains 14 residues. Germline lookup yields CDR1 SGHTA and CDR2 FQGNSA. Details on this clone: The antigen remains undetermined.

This rearrangement joins TRBV7-2 to TRBJ1-4, with a tentative D call TRBD1 (6 bases). This receptor was identified in an adult in good health. This sample comprised peripheral blood, obtained on day 0 of AZD1222 vaccination. The CDR3 nucleotides are TGTGCCAGCAGCTCCGGACAGTTTAATGAAAAACTGTTTTTT. This encodes CASSSGQFNEKLFF.